This T cell receptor (beta chain) was sequenced during a study of blood T cell repertoires in COVID-19 (dated by TCRdb to about 2020). With regard to the full study: The collaborator samples originated in the United States, Italy and Spain and spanned the acute and convalescent phases of COVID-19. The material from the prospective study consisted of cDNA or gDNA derived from T cells, B-cell-depleted T cells, or PBMCs. Deeply sampled blood TCRbeta repertoires from subjects exposed to, actively infected with, or recovered from COVID-19 were included in the dataset. The repertoires were released in a freely available public database meant as a resource for research on the immune response to SARS-CoV-2. Samples came from the ongoing ImmuneRACE study (first 160 participants) plus 1,254 subjects from 6 global collaborators. Sample metadata almost always included a de-identified subject ID, COVID-19 status, age in years and sex. Where available, HLA class I and class II types were taken from metadata supplied by the sample provider and were not determined by assay-based typing.

As to this clone: Its antigen is still unknown. There are no base qualities to consult, and no much larger clone falls within one base.

Collaborating institutions collected whole blood in K2EDTA tubes following their own protocols. For TCRbeta analysis, collaborators shipped samples in one of three forms: frozen whole blood, isolated PBMCs, or DNA extracted from either of those sample types. CDR1 and CDR2, looked up from the germline V gene, are SGDLS and YYNGEE. V trim: 3 bases; J trim: 13 bases; unmatched bases: 7. The CDR3 runs 13 amino acids, cysteine and phenylalanine included. The CDR3 DNA has 39 bases and is translated from base 1. Broad study findings and their caveats: The quantity of clinical and demographic metadata differed by source and by participant and was supplied without curation.

TCRbeta CDR3 regions were amplified from genomic DNA by means of the immunoSEQ Assay, a bias-controlled multiplex PCR. As for the authors' bioinformatics: The number of nucleated cells in each sample was estimated from the amplification of reference gene primers within the assay. Sequence reads were collapsed and filtered to measure the absolute abundance of every unique TCRbeta CDR3 rearrangement. For each sample, productive Simpson clonality was calculated as the square root of Simpson's diversity index over productive rearrangements. Not all clones reach the TCRdb copy of this immuneACCESS table, which keeps in-frame sequences only. Checked studies attribute under half of the gap to unresolved V genes and leave the rest unexplained. V and J calls and clone size follow that table, whereas D and trimming were derived from the DNA. This sample is represented by about 150,000 clones; roughly nine tenths of them were singletons. The ten largest make up approximately 4% of the sample.

Sequencing was performed on peripheral blood. The source of this sequence is a woman between 65 and 79 years old with acute or convalescent COVID-19. This sequence uses TRBV9 and TRBJ1-5, with TRBD1 matching 10 junction bases. The CDR3 amino acid sequence is: CASSEAGTGEQHF. The sequenced DNA is TGTGCCAGCAGCGAGGCCGGGACAGGGGAACAGCATTTT.